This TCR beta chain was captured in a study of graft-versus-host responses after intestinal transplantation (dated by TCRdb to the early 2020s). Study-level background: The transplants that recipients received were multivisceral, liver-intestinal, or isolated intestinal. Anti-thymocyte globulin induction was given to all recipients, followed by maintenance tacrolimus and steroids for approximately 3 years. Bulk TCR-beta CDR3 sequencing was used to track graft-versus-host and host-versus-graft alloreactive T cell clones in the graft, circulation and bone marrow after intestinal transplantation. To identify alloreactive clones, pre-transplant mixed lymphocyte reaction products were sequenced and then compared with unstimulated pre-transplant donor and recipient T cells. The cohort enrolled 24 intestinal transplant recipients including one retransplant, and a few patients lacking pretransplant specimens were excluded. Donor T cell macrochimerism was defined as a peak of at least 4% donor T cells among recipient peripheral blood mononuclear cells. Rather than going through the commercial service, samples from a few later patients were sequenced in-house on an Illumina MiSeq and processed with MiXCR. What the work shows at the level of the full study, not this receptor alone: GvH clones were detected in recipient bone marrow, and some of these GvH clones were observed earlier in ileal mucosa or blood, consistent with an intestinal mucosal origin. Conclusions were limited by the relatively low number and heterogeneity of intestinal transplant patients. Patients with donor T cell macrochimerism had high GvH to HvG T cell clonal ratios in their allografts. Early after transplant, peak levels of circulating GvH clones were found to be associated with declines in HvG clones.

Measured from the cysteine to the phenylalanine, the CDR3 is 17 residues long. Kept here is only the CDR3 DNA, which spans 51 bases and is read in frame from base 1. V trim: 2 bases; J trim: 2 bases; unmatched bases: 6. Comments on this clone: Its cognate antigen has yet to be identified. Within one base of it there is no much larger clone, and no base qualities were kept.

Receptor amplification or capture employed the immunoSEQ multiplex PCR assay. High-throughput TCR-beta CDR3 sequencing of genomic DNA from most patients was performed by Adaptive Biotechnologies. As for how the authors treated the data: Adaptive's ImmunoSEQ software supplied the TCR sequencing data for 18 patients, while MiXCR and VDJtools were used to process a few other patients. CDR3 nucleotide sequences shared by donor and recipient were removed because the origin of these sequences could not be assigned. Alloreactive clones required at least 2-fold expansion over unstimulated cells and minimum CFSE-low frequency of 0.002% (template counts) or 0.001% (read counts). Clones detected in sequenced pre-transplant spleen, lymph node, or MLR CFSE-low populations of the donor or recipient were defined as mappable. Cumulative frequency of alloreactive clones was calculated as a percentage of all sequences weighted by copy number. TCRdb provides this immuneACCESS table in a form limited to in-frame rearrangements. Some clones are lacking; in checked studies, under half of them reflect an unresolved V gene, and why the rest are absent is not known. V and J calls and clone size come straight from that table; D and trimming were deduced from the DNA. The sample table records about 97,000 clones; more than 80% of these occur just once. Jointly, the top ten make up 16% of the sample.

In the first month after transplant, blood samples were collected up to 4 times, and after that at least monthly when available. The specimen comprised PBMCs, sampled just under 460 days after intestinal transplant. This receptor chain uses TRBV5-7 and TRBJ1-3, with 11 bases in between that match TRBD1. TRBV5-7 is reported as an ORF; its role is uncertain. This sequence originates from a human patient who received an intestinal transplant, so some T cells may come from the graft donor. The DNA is TGTGCCAGCAGCTTCGGGACAGGGGGAAGGACTGGAAACACCATATATTTT. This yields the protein CASSFGTGGRTGNTIYF.